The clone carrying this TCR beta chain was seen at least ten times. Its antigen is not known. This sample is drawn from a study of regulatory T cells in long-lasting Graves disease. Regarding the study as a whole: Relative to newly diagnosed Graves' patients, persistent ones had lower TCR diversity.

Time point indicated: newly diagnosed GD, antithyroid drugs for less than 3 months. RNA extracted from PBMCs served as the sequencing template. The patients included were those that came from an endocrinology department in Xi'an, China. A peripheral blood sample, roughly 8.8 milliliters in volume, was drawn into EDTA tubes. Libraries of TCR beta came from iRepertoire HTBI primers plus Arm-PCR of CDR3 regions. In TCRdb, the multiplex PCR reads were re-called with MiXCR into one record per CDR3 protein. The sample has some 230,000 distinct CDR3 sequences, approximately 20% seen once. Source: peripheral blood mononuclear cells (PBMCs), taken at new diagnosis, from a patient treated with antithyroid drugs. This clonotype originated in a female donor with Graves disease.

The CDR3 loop is CASQGGPGELFF. In nucleotides, the CDR3 is TGTGCCAGTCAGGGGGGGCCCGGGGAGCTGTTTTTT. This chain joins TRBV28 and TRBJ2-2, with D perhaps being TRBD1 or TRBD2 (7 bases each). The CDR3 contains 12 residues. Germline lookup yields CDR1 MDHEN and CDR2 SYDVKM. V lost 9 bases and J lost 6, with 11 bases in between.